The 30 T cell receptor beta chains listed next were all sequenced from one sample in a study of blood T cell repertoires in COVID-19 (dated by TCRdb to between 2020 and 2021). The library was prepared using the immunoSEQ multiplex PCR assay. This immuneACCESS table, as held by TCRdb, lists in-frame sequences with V and J called but not all clones. Of the missing ones, under half trace to an unresolved V gene in checked studies; the others have no known cause. Within this sample are about 81,000 clones, with 89% of them counted one time only. The biggest ten clones account for around 12% of the sample. The sequenced sample was peripheral blood. The receptors derive from a man in his sixties or seventies with active or convalescent COVID-19.

CDR3 nucleotide sequence: TGTGCCAGCAGCGTGACAGGGGGCTCCTACGAGCAGTACTTC. It codes for CASSVTGGSYEQYF. This chain connects TRBV9 to TRBJ2-7; the match to TRBD1 covers 9 bases. From germline, CDR1 is SGDLS and CDR2 YYNGEE. Losses at the gene ends were 2 bases for V and 0 bases for J; bases not matched to a gene: 0. This CDR3 has 14 residues.

This rearrangement joins TRBV3-1 (or the pseudogene TRBV3-2) to TRBJ1-1, with unresolved D. CDR3 length: 14 amino acids. Trimming shortened V by 1 base and J by 5 bases, and 11 bases separated the two germline ends. CDR1 and CDR2 (germline): LGHDT, YNNKEL (reference sequence). The CDR3 DNA reads TGTGCCAGCAGCCAAGGGAGGGTGAGGACTGAAGCTTTCTTT. This codes for CASSQGRVRTEAFF.

In DNA, the CDR3 is TGTGCCAGCAGTTTAACAGCGGGGGCCGGGGAGACCCAGTACTTC. Encoded protein: CASSLTAGAGETQYF. This chain links TRBV27 with TRBJ2-5, with 8 positions matching TRBD2. Trimming took 2 bases from V and 5 from J; bases not matched to a gene: 7. Germline V gene sequence: CDR1 MNHEY, CDR2 SMNVEV (reference sequence). The CDR3 loop spans 15 amino acids.

V is TRBV7-8 and J is TRBJ2-5; 13 bases map to TRBD2. The ends lost 4 bases at V and 3 bases at J; junction bases unmatched: 11. This CDR3 has 18 amino acids. CDR1 and CDR2 (germline): SGHVS, FQNEAQ. The chain's CDR3 is CASSSRLAGGPIKETQYF. In DNA form, the CDR3 reads TGTGCCAGCAGCTCCAGACTAGCGGGGGGTCCGATCAAAGAGACCCAGTACTTC.

The J gene is TRBJ2-5, the V gene TRBV6-2 or TRBV6-3, with 10 bases aligning to TRBD2. Germline V gives CDR1 MNHEY, CDR2 SVGEGT. This CDR3 comprises 17 residues. With 5 bases clipped from V and 5 bases from J, the junction kept 14 bases outside the gene matches. The CDR3 is CASSLGPQAGGKETQYF. The CDR3 DNA is TGTGCCAGCAGTCTAGGGCCCCAAGCGGGGGGGAAGGAGACCCAGTACTTC.

The chain is built from TRBV5-1 and TRBJ2-2; possibly TRBD2 for D (7 bases). Germline lookup yields CDR1 SGHRS and CDR2 YFSETQ. CDR3 length: 15 amino acids. Between the trimmed V and J ends, which lost 6 bases and 5 bases, there was a span of 17 bases. CDR3: CASTPGEGRTGELFF. The DNA of the CDR3 is TGCGCCAGCACCCCAGGGGAGGGTAGGACCGGGGAGCTGTTTTTT.

This clone was seen only once. V usage is TRBV5-4 and J usage is TRBJ2-5, with D maybe TRBD2 (5 bases). The CDR3 covers 14 residues. V shed 4 bases and J shed 1 base, with 11 bases lying between them. CDR1 is SGHNT and CDR2 is YYREEE in the germline V gene (reference sequence). In DNA, the CDR3 is TGTGCCAGCAGCAAAGCGGATACCCAAGAGACCCAGTACTTC. Its translation: CASSKADTQETQYF.

A single count supports this clone. This chain's CDR3 is CASSPRTSGPNTQYF. CDR3 bases: TGTGCCAGCAGCCCGAGGACTAGCGGGCCTAATACGCAGTATTTT. The chain employs TRBV3-1 (or the pseudogene TRBV3-2) and TRBJ2-3; 11 bases map to TRBD2. The germline V gene has CDR1 LGHDT and CDR2 YNNKEL (reference sequence). Trimming at V came to 4 bases and at J to 7 bases, leaving 7 bases not matched to a gene. CDR3 length: 15 amino acids.

This rearrangement joins TRBV15 to TRBJ2-1, with D uncertain. CDR3 length: 16 residues. V was cut by 1 base and J by 5 bases, with 15 bases left in between. CDR1 is LNHNV, CDR2 YYDKDF, per germline (reference sequence). The CDR3 is CATSRGIAEAHNEQFF. As DNA, the CDR3 is TGTGCCACCAGCAGAGGTATCGCTGAAGCCCACAATGAGCAGTTCTTC.

J is TRBJ2-2 and V is TRBV9, with 7 nucleotides matching TRBD1. J gave up 5 bases and V 4 bases, and 5 bases lay outside the gene matches. CDR1 and CDR2 (germline): SGDLS, YYNGEE. This CDR3 contains 14 residues. The CDR3: CASSRTGATGELFF. Written as DNA, the CDR3 is TGTGCCAGCAGCCGTACAGGGGCGACCGGGGAGCTGTTTTTT.

The chain is built from TRBV30 and TRBJ1-1, with D perhaps matching TRBD1 (6 bases). CDR3 length: 11 residues. The germline V gene has CDR1 GTSNPN and CDR2 SVGIG (reference sequence). Trimming took off 2 bases at V and 7 bases at J, with 8 bases between the two ends. CDR3 DNA sequence: TGTGCCTGGAGTTCGGACAGTGAAGCTTTCTTT. Residues: CAWSSDSEAFF.

The V call is TRBV9, the J call TRBJ2-5, with 8 bases fitting TRBD1. J lost 1 base, V lost 3 bases, and 2 bases had no gene match. Germline CDR1 is SGDLS and CDR2 is YYNGEE. This CDR3 has 14 amino acids. DNA for the CDR3: TGTGCCAGCAGCGAGGGACAGGCCCAAGAGACCCAGTACTTC. Translated: CASSEGQAQETQYF.

This sequence joins TRBV3-1 (or the pseudogene TRBV3-2) and TRBJ1-1; TRBD1 matches at 9 bases. The V and J ends lost 3 bases and 0 bases, in that order; junction bases with no gene match: 2. The V gene's germline CDR1 is LGHDT and CDR2 YNNKEL (reference sequence). This CDR3 has 15 amino acids. The CDR3 sequence: CASSQTGGMNTEAFF. In nucleotides, the CDR3 is TGTGCCAGCAGCCAGACAGGGGGGATGAACACTGAAGCTTTCTTT.

V and J are TRBV20-1 and TRBJ2-1; 7 positions match TRBD2. The V gene's germline CDR1 is DFQATT and CDR2 SNEGSKA (reference sequence). The CDR3 is made up of 16 amino acids. V gave up 3 bases and J gave up 0 bases; unmatched junction bases: 8. For the CDR3, the DNA is TGCAGTGCTAGTCGCCTAGCGGATTACTCCTACAATGAGCAGTTCTTC. Translating it yields CSASRLADYSYNEQFF.

This rearrangement joins TRBV5-1 to TRBJ1-2, with D perhaps TRBD1 (5 bases). V was clipped by 4 bases and J by 5 bases, with 18 bases between them. Germline V CDR1 and CDR2: SGHRS, YFSETQ. This CDR3 region has 15 residues. The CDR3, as DNA: TGCGCCAGCAGCCCCAACCCCCAGGGCTCGTATGGCTACACCTTC. This encodes CASSPNPQGSYGYTF.

The V call is TRBV7-2, the J call TRBJ2-1, with TRBD2 matching over 15 bases. Germline CDR1 and CDR2: SGHTA and FQGNSA. The CDR3 spans 16 residues. Losses at the gene ends were 1 base for V and 7 bases for J; bases not matched to a gene: 2. The CDR3 loop reads CASSLVGLAGGNEQFF. CDR3 DNA sequence: TGTGCCAGCAGCTTAGTCGGACTAGCGGGGGGGAATGAGCAGTTCTTC.

This chain links TRBV5-1 with TRBJ1-2, with TRBD1 as a possible D gene (5 bases). Germline assignment: CDR1 SGHRS and CDR2 YFSETQ. The V end lost 3 bases, the J end lost 7 bases, and 16 bases lay between the germline ends. This CDR3 is built from 14 residues. The CDR3 region has the DNA TGCGCCAGCAGCTCTTCGACAGCAGCCTCTGGCTACACCTTC. It translates to CASSSSTAASGYTF.

The genes are TRBV5-1 and TRBJ2-7; 10 positions match TRBD2. Germline-derived CDR1 and CDR2 are SGHRS and YFSETQ. Losses at the gene ends were 0 bases for V and 6 bases for J; bases not matched to a gene: 3. The CDR3 is made up of 14 amino acids. CDR3: CASSLVLAGVEQYF. The CDR3 region has the DNA TGCGCCAGCAGCTTGGTTCTAGCGGGGGTCGAGCAGTACTTC.

The V call is TRBV20-1, the J call TRBJ1-2; tentative D call: TRBD1 (6 bases). The ends were cut back, 3 bases at V and 0 bases at J, with 14 bases in the middle. Germline V gene data show CDR1 as DFQATT and CDR2 as SNEGSKA (reference sequence). The CDR3 has 15 residues. This CDR3 is CSASPRGATNYGYTF. DNA of the CDR3: TGCAGTGCTAGTCCCCGGGGGGCCACTAACTATGGCTACACCTTC.

This rearrangement joins TRBV21-1 to TRBJ2-3; TRBD1 is the table's D call, not checked against the DNA. TRBV21-1 is flagged as a pseudogene. The CDR3 is 15 residues long. The CDR3: CASSVLDRVTDTQYF. The CDR3 DNA reads as TGTGCCAGCAGCGTTCTGGACAGGGTCACAGATACGCAGTATTTT.

The chain combines TRBV19 with TRBJ1-2, with TRBD1 matching 7 bases. Trimming removed 9 bases from V and 1 base from J; junction bases left unmatched: 2. The CDR3 extends over 12 amino acids. Germline CDR1 LNHDA, CDR2 SQIVND (reference sequence). CDR3 loop: CASRQGNYGYTF. In DNA, the CDR3 is TGTGCCAGCCGACAGGGTAACTATGGCTACACCTTC.

The chain is built from TRBV19 and TRBJ1-6, with D unresolved. Trimming stripped 6 bases from V and 9 bases from J, with 6 bases between. The germline gives CDR1 LNHDA, CDR2 SQIVND (reference sequence). This CDR3 comprises 11 residues. The CDR3 loop reads CASREGSPLHF. The DNA for the CDR3 is TGTGCCAGTAGGGAGGGTTCACCCCTCCACTTT.

This clone appeared once. The rearrangement links TRBV6-5 to TRBJ1-1; maybe TRBD1 (6 bases). This CDR3 is 15 amino acids long. The germline gives CDR1 MNHEY, CDR2 SVGAGI. V was shortened by 2 bases and J by 2 bases, with 12 bases between the two germline ends. CDR3 region: CASSYQGQFNTEAFF. Written as DNA, the CDR3 is TGTGCCAGCAGTTACCAGGGGCAGTTTAACACTGAAGCTTTCTTT.

This chain joins TRBV6-5 and TRBJ1-1; D ambiguous. The CDR3 length is 14 residues. Trimming removed 4 bases at V and 3 bases at J, with 12 bases between. Germline V gene sequence: CDR1 MNHEY, CDR2 SVGAGI. The CDR3 nucleotides read TGTGCCAGCAGTTCCCAAAACGGGTACACTGAAGCTTTCTTT. Amino acid sequence: CASSSQNGYTEAFF.

The rearrangement joins TRBV6-5 to TRBJ2-7; 9 nucleotides align to TRBD1. The V segment lost 6 bases and the J segment 0 bases; nucleotides outside the gene matches: 6. The germline gives CDR1 MNHEY, CDR2 SVGAGI. This CDR3 is built from 15 residues. The CDR3 coding sequence is TGTGCCAGCAGAGGGACAGGGAGTCGCTCCTACGAGCAGTACTTC. Protein product: CASRGTGSRSYEQYF.

This clone occurred once. The J gene is TRBJ2-7, the V gene TRBV6-2 or TRBV6-3; 9 bases are shared with TRBD2. Germline CDR1 MNHEY, CDR2 SVGEGT. This CDR3 spans 18 amino acids. With 4 bases clipped from V and 0 bases from J, the junction kept 13 bases outside the gene matches. The CDR3 DNA sequence: TGTGCCAGCAGTTTCGACGAACAACTAGCGGGCCACTCCTACGAGCAGTACTTC. It yields the protein CASSFDEQLAGHSYEQYF.

The chain couples TRBV12-3 or TRBV12-4 to TRBJ1-1, with D uncertain. This CDR3 has 11 residues. Trimming left V 1 base short and J 11 bases short, with 8 bases between. CDR3 DNA sequence: TGTGCCAGCAGTTTAGACAGAGCTGCTTTCTTT. It translates to CASSLDRAAFF.

This rearrangement joins TRBV4-1 to TRBJ1-2; perhaps TRBD1 as D (6 bases). V shed 0 bases and J shed 4 bases, with 15 bases lying between them. The germline CDR1 and CDR2 sequences are MGHRA and YSYEKL. The CDR3 is 16 residues long. The CDR3 DNA reads as TGCGCCAGCAGCCAAGATGAACGACAGGCGGTCTATGGCTACACCTTC. This codes for CASSQDERQAVYGYTF.

This chain links TRBV18 with TRBJ2-3; the match to TRBD1 covers 7 bases. This CDR3 contains 16 residues. The junction had 6 bases not matched to a gene; V was cut back by 3 bases and J by 0 bases. The germline CDR1 and CDR2 sequences are KGHSH and LQKENI. Here the CDR3 DNA reads TGTGCCAGCTCACCCATTCAGGGGGACAGCACAGATACGCAGTATTTT. Encoded protein: CASSPIQGDSTDTQYF.

This chain links TRBV9 with TRBJ1-5; tentatively, D is TRBD1 (5 bases). The germline V gene encodes CDR1 SGDLS and CDR2 YYNGEE. This CDR3 has 14 residues. V was trimmed by 3 bases and J by 7 bases, leaving 14 bases between them. The CDR3 sequence is CASSAGGGLQPQHF. Written as DNA, the CDR3 is TGTGCCAGCAGCGCCGGGGGAGGGTTACAGCCCCAGCATTTT. Supplemented by reference TRBV9 and TRBJ1-5, the full variable domain reads DSGVTQTPKHLITATGQRVTLRCSPRSGDLSVYWYQQSLDQGLQFLIQYYNGEERAKGNILERFSAQQFPDLHSELNLSSLELGDSALYFCASSAGGGLQPQHFGDGTRLSIL.